Detailed here is one T cell receptor (beta chain). Sequencing used immunoSEQ multiplex PCR; TCRdb keeps in-frame clones, though not all of them. The data hold around 130,000 clones, with 80% to 85% observed a single time. The sample is drawn from a study of blood T cell repertoires in COVID-19. The CDR3 consists of 16 residues. V was cut by 5 bases and J by 0 bases, with 14 bases left in between. In germline, CDR1 is SGHAT, CDR2 FQNNGV. The chain uses TRBV11-2 and TRBJ2-4, with D unclear. This receptor was obtained from an elderly woman with acute or convalescent COVID-19. Sequencing was done on a sample of peripheral blood. The CDR3 sequence is CASSPLRRIAKNIQYF. The CDR3 DNA reads TGTGCCAGCAGCCCCCTGCGTAGAATAGCCAAAAACATTCAGTACTTC.